Below are 21 T cell receptor beta chains sequenced from a single sample in a study of CD8 T cells in Susac syndrome. Reverse transcription of 0.5 to 1 ug RNA was performed with random hexamers. Each CDR3 protein is one row after TCRdb ran MiXCR on the immunoSEQ multiplex PCR reads. The repertoire holds some 65,000 distinct CDR3 sequences, with 94% as singletons. The sample comprised CD8+ T cells from PBMCs. The origin of the receptors is a human donor with multiple sclerosis.

This chain joins TRBV13 and TRBJ2-5, with 8 bases fitting TRBD1. Germline V gene data show CDR1 as PRHDT and CDR2 as FYEKMQ (reference sequence). The CDR3 sequence is 18 residues long. V shed 5 bases, J shed 5 bases, and the junction held 19 bases outside the gene matches. The CDR3 loop is CASSLYSAGGASGETQYF. The CDR3 coding sequence is TGTGCCAGCAGCCTATATTCGGCAGGGGGCGCCTCTGGGGAGACCCAGTACTTC.

The V gene is TRBV7-6, the J gene TRBJ2-5; D unresolved. The CDR3 totals 14 residues. The germline V gene encodes CDR1 SGHVS and CDR2 FNYEAQ. Trimming removed 1 base at V and 2 bases at J, with 8 bases between. CDR3 in DNA: TGTGCCAGCAGCTTAGTCTCAGCTCAAGAGACCCAGTACTTC. Residues: CASSLVSAQETQYF.

The chain combines TRBV7-9 with TRBJ2-5; D not resolved. Germline CDR1 reads SEHNR; CDR2 reads FQNEAQ (reference sequence). The CDR3 totals 13 residues. With 1 base removed from V and 5 bases from J, the gap between germline ends came to 8 bases. CDR3 DNA: TGTGCCAGCAGCTTAGTCTTGGGGGAGACCCAGTACTTC. As protein: CASSLVLGETQYF.

This clonotype was picked up one time. This rearrangement joins TRBV20-1 to TRBJ2-7; TRBD1 aligns across 9 bases. V lost 8 bases, J lost 4 bases, and 9 bases stayed unmatched. Per germline, CDR1 DFQATT and CDR2 SNEGSKA (reference sequence). The CDR3 has 13 amino acids. Here the CDR3 reads CSKGAGQGYEQYF. Written as DNA, the CDR3 is TGCAGTAAAGGAGCGGGACAGGGTTACGAGCAGTACTTC.

V and J are TRBV11-2 and TRBJ2-1; D remains ambiguous. V gave up 0 bases and J gave up 3 bases, with 6 bases separating them. CDR1 SGHAT and CDR2 FQNNGV come from the germline V gene. This CDR3 is 14 amino acids long. In DNA, the CDR3 is TGTGCCAGCAGCTTAGATAGGGACTACAATGAGCAGTTCTTC. Translated: CASSLDRDYNEQFF.

The chain employs TRBV13 and TRBJ1-2; D not resolved. V lost 1 base and J lost 2, with 8 bases in between. Germline loops: CDR1 PRHDT, CDR2 FYEKMQ (reference sequence). The CDR3 totals 14 residues. The CDR3 sequence: CASSLVAGNYGYTF. For the CDR3, the DNA is TGTGCCAGCAGCTTAGTCGCGGGAAACTATGGCTACACCTTC.

The V and J genes are TRBV5-6 and TRBJ2-7, with D possibly called TRBD1 or TRBD2 (6 bases each). The CDR3 sequence is 15 residues long. Looked up from germline, CDR1 is SGHDT and CDR2 is YYEEEE. Between the trimmed V and J ends, which lost 4 bases and 0 bases, there was a span of 14 bases. The CDR3 nucleotides read TGTGCCAGCAGCGGGGGGCCGCGGAGCTCCTACGAGCAGTACTTC. It specifies CASSGGPRSSYEQYF.

This rearrangement joins TRBV27 to TRBJ1-2, with D possibly matching TRBD1 (6 bases). The CDR3 covers 12 residues. Trimming stripped 10 bases from V and 5 bases from J, with 14 bases between. Germline V CDR1 and CDR2: MNHEY, SMNVEV (reference sequence). The CDR3 coding sequence is TGTGCCACGCGGGGGGGCGCGTATGGCTACACCTTC. Translation: CATRGGAYGYTF.

The J gene is TRBJ2-5, the V gene TRBV23-1; D ambiguous. TRBV23-1 is labeled an ORF, and its function is uncertain. The CDR3 has 12 amino acids. The V gene lost 0 bases and the J gene lost 5 bases, with 4 bases spanning the gap. The CDR3 DNA follows: TGCGCCAGCAGTCAATCGGGGGAGACCCAGTACTTC. It specifies CASSQSGETQYF.

The chain has TRBV13 and TRBJ2-7; no clear D. From germline, CDR1 is PRHDT and CDR2 FYEKMQ (reference sequence). CDR3 length equals 15 residues. V was clipped by 0 bases and J by 0 bases, with 9 bases between them. CDR3 region: CASSLGARSSYEQYF. For the CDR3, the DNA is TGTGCCAGCAGCTTAGGCGCGCGGTCCTCCTACGAGCAGTACTTC. Variable domain in full (rest from reference TRBV13 and TRBJ2-7): AAGVIQSPRHLIKEKRETATLKCYPIPRHDTVYWYQQGPGQDPQFLISFYEKMQSDKGSIPDRFSAQQFSDYHSELNMSSLELGDSALYFCASSLGARSSYEQYFGPGTRLTVT.

This chain connects TRBV15 to TRBJ2-7; D may correspond to TRBD1 or TRBD2 (5 bases each). Trimming left V 5 bases short and J 3 bases short, with 20 bases between. CDR3 size: 16 residues. Per germline, CDR1 LNHNV and CDR2 YYDKDF (reference sequence). The chain's CDR3 is CATSRGIRDGSYEQYF. The CDR3 DNA sequence: TGTGCCACCAGCCGAGGTATCCGGGACGGAAGCTACGAGCAGTACTTC.

The rearrangement links TRBV27 to TRBJ1-5; D gene uncertain. The CDR3 has 15 residues. The germline V and J ends were trimmed by 6 bases and 1 base, with 13 bases remaining between them. Per germline, CDR1 MNHEY and CDR2 SMNVEV (reference sequence). The DNA of the CDR3 is TGTGCCAGCAGACCCATTCATCAGAGCAATCAGCCCCAGCATTTT. Its protein product is CASRPIHQSNQPQHF.

The rearrangement links TRBV2 to TRBJ2-5, with 8 bases fitting TRBD2. Per the germline V gene, CDR1 is SNHLY and CDR2 is FYNNEI. V lost 5 bases, J lost 2 bases, and 7 bases stayed unmatched. The CDR3 consists of 15 residues. The CDR3 region is CASSTSTSEQETQYF. The CDR3, as DNA: TGTGCCAGCAGTACATCGACTAGCGAGCAAGAGACCCAGTACTTC. The entire variable domain, with the rest obtained from reference TRBV2 and TRBJ2-5, is as follows: EPEVTQTPSHQVTQMGQEVILRCVPISNHLYFYWYRQILGQKVEFLVSFYNNEISEKSEIFDDQFSVERPDGSNFTLKIRSTKLEDSAMYFCASSTSTSEQETQYFGPGTRLLVL.

This rearrangement joins TRBV20-1 to TRBJ2-1, with D possibly being TRBD2 (6 bases). CDR3 size: 15 residues. Trimming shortened V by 0 bases and J by 5 bases, and 14 bases separated the two germline ends. CDR1 is DFQATT and CDR2 is SNEGSKA in the germline V gene (reference sequence). This CDR3 reads CSARDEEGLNNEQFF. Here the CDR3 DNA reads TGCAGTGCTAGAGATGAGGAGGGACTGAACAATGAGCAGTTCTTC.

This clonotype is a singleton in its sample. This chain joins TRBV29-1 and TRBJ2-1; 14 nucleotides match TRBD2. Trimming removed 8 bases from V and 0 bases from J; junction bases left unmatched: 12. CDR3 length equals 18 residues. Germline-derived CDR1 and CDR2 are SQVTM and ANQGSEA. The CDR3 coding sequence is TGCAGCCTACGGGGACTAGCGGGGGCCCCGAGCTCCTACAATGAGCAGTTCTTC. Encoded protein: CSLRGLAGAPSSYNEQFF.

The chain combines TRBV7-9 with TRBJ2-1, with no clear D. CDR1 and CDR2 (germline): SEHNR, FQNEAQ (reference sequence). V gave up 2 bases and J gave up 10 bases, with 12 bases separating them. CDR3 length equals 13 residues. This CDR3 is CASSLTVPWEQFF. The CDR3 DNA is TGTGCCAGCAGCTTAACAGTCCCGTGGGAGCAGTTCTTC.

The V and J genes are TRBV13 and TRBJ2-3, with 9 bases fitting TRBD2. Germline loops: CDR1 PRHDT, CDR2 FYEKMQ (reference sequence). The CDR3 loop spans 14 amino acids. Trimming at V came to 8 bases and at J to 1 base, leaving 4 bases not matched to a gene. CDR3 sequence: CASFLAGRTDTQYF. The CDR3 region has the DNA TGTGCCAGCTTTCTAGCGGGACGCACAGATACGCAGTATTTT.

DNA of the CDR3: TGTGCCAGCAGACCAATGTGGGCTCCCGGGGAGCTGTTTTTT. Protein sequence: CASRPMWAPGELFF. This chain uses TRBV12-3 or TRBV12-4 with TRBJ2-2; no clear D. Trimming left V 6 bases short and J 6 bases short, with 14 bases between. The CDR3 is 14 amino acids.

V is TRBV2 and J is TRBJ2-7; TRBD1 matches 9 bases. Germline V gene data show CDR1 as SNHLY and CDR2 as FYNNEI. J was trimmed by 5 bases and V by 6 bases; bases with no gene match: 8. This CDR3 is built from 14 residues. Here the CDR3 reads CASRDRGALHEQYF. CDR3 nucleotides: TGTGCCAGCAGGGACAGGGGAGCCCTTCACGAGCAGTACTTC.

The chain links TRBV27 to TRBJ1-2; D is uncertain. The CDR3 runs 16 residues. CDR1 MNHEY and CDR2 SMNVEV come from the germline V gene (reference sequence). V lost 7 bases and J 4 bases, leaving 22 bases between the germline ends. The DNA of the CDR3 is TGTGCCAGCACTTTCGATCCCCCATCCGGAATCTATGGCTACACCTTC. This gives the protein CASTFDPPSGIYGYTF.

V usage is TRBV14 and J usage is TRBJ2-5, with D possibly matching TRBD2 (6 bases). The CDR3 length is 14 residues. Trimming pared 6 bases from V and 4 bases from J, leaving 15 bases between. Germline V lookup: CDR1 SGHDN, CDR2 FVKESK. CDR3 residues: CASSLGMGGETQYF. The CDR3 DNA reads as TGTGCCAGCAGTCTCGGCATGGGGGGAGAGACCCAGTACTTC.